The T cell receptor beta chain described here comes from a study of blood T cell repertoires in COVID-19. Across the study: The study drew acute and convalescent COVID-19 samples from the United States, Italy and Spain. Sources were T cells, B-cell-depleted T cells, or PBMCs; the material itself was cDNA or gDNA.

This clone was recorded once. Trimming cost V 5 bases and J 6 bases; bases outside gene matches: 3. The CDR3 extends over 14 amino acids. Germline CDR1 LNHDA, CDR2 SQIVND (reference sequence). Per the original methods: Amplification of reference gene primers was used by the study to estimate nucleated cell counts. TCRdb's copy holds only in-frame clones and misses some; the assay was immunoSEQ multiplex PCR. The V and J calls and the clone size are those of that table, but D and trimming were determined from the DNA. The top ten clones hold around 5.3% of a sample with around 86,000 clones, about nine tenths of them seen once.

The genes are TRBV19 and TRBJ2-2, with TRBD1 identical over 10 bases. The TCR was taken from a woman over 75 with acute or convalescent COVID-19. Sequencing was carried out using peripheral blood. Here the CDR3 reads CASSVTGGSGELFF. The DNA of the CDR3 is TGTGCCAGTAGTGTGACAGGGGGCTCCGGGGAGCTGTTTTTT. Together with reference TRBV19 and TRBJ2-2, the CDR3 gives the full variable domain: DGGITQSPKYLFRKEGQNVTLSCEQNLNHDAMYWYRQDPGQGLRLIYYSQIVNDFQKGDIAEGYSVSREKKESFPLTVTSAQKNPTAFYLCASSVTGGSGELFFGEGSRLTVL.